These T cell receptor beta chains were read from a single sample in a study of T cells after yellow fever vaccination. MiXCR, applied by TCRdb to the 5' RACE reads, yields one record per CDR3 protein. The profile shows approximately 250,000 distinct CDR3 sequences, around 4.9% of them singletons. Material: CD4+ T cells sorted from PBMCs, obtained on the day of the yellow fever booster vaccination. These receptors were taken from a young man who received the YFV17D yellow fever vaccine. Both conserved end residues are part of each CDR3. Each record gives: V gene, clone size, CDR3 length, D gene, J gene, CDR3 DNA, CDR3 protein. The D gene is left open where the match is weak. Clone size, where shown, is once, few, many, or a class for clones that have expanded.

>TRBV6-2/TRBV6-3|few|12|-|TRBJ1-5
TGTGCCAGCAGGGAGGAGGACCAGCCCCAGCATTTT
CASREEDQPQHF
>TRBV6-6|-|14|-|TRBJ2-1
TGTGCCAGCAGTTCGGGAGATACCTACAATGAGCAGTTCTTC
CASSSGDTYNEQFF
>TRBV7-2|many|13|TRBD1|TRBJ2-5
TGTGCCAGCAGCCTGGGACAGGGGAAGACCCAGTACTTC
CASSLGQGKTQYF
>TRBV19|-|15|-|TRBJ1-5
TGTGCCAGTAGGAACGTCTATGGGGCCGGTGGGTACCAGCATTTT
CASRNVYGAGGYQHF
>TRBV6-5|-|15|-|TRBJ2-2
TGTGCCAGCAGTCTCGACCTTCGGGGGACCGGGGAGCTGTTTTTT
CASSLDLRGTGELFF
>TRBV7-6|few|14|-|TRBJ2-3
TGTGCCAGCAGCCCAGACTCGTACACAGATACGCAGTATTTT
CASSPDSYTDTQYF
>TRBV12-3/TRBV12-4|many|13|-|TRBJ2-1
TGTGCCAGCTGGGGACCCCCTTACAATGAGCAGTTCTTC
CASWGPPYNEQFF
>TRBV18|-|15|-|TRBJ2-5
TGTGCCAGCTCACCCCGGACAGCTGCGCAAGAGACCCAGTACTTC
CASSPRTAAQETQYF
>TRBV5-4|many|14|-|TRBJ1-2
TGTGCCAGCAGCTTGGTTGGAGATATGGTCGGCTACACCTTC
CASSLVGDMVGYTF
>TRBV27|-|16|-|TRBJ1-4
TGTGCCAGCACAACTATCCGGGGCTCCACACATGAAAAACTGTTTTTT
CASTTIRGSTHEKLFF
>TRBV25-1|few|16|-|TRBJ2-3
TGTGCCAGCAGTGACTATAACGACAGGCGGACGAGGGCGCAGTATTTT
CASSDYNDRRTRAQYF
>TRBV5-1|many|14|-|TRBJ1-4
TGCGCCAGCAGCTTGGGACTGCTAAATGAAAAACTGTTTTTT
CASSLGLLNEKLFF
>TRBV5-1|many|14|-|TRBJ2-5
TGCGCCAGCAGCGCGGACGGAGGGCGAGGGGCCCAGTACTTC
CASSADGGRGAQYF
>TRBV3-1|few|14|-|TRBJ1-4
TGTGCCAGCAGCCAAGAGGGGGGCTATGAAAAACTGTTTTTT
CASSQEGGYEKLFF
>TRBV5-1|many|15|-|TRBJ1-5
TGCGCCAGCAGCTTGTGGGCAGGGACGAATCAGCCCCAGCATTTT
CASSLWAGTNQPQHF
>TRBV20-1|few|13|TRBD2|TRBJ2-7
TGCAGTGCTAGGGGACTAGCGGTTTACGAGCAGTACTTC
CSARGLAVYEQYF
>TRBV6-6|few|14|-|TRBJ1-6
TGTGCCAGCAGTTACTCGGGAATAAATTCACCCCTCCACTTT
CASSYSGINSPLHF
>TRBV11-2|many|15|TRBD1|TRBJ1-2
TGTGCCAGCAGCTATAGGCCGGGACAGCTCTATGGCTACACCTTC
CASSYRPGQLYGYTF
>TRBV12-3/TRBV12-4|many|14|-|TRBJ2-1
TGTGCCAGCAGTGTCCGGGACGGCAGAAATGAGCAGTTCTTC
CASSVRDGRNEQFF
>TRBV5-6|many|15|-|TRBJ2-7
TGTGCCAGCAGCCCTCGAACTCAGGACTCCTACGAGCAGTACTTC
CASSPRTQDSYEQYF
>TRBV4-1|few|16|-|TRBJ1-3
TGCGCCAGCAGCCAAGACAGGATCGGTCCTGGAAACACCATATATTTT
CASSQDRIGPGNTIYF
>TRBV7-3|many|16|TRBD2|TRBJ2-2
TGTGCCAGCAGCCCGGGGGGGACTAGCCTCGCCGGGGAGCTGTTTTTT
CASSPGGTSLAGELFF
>TRBV6-5|few|17|-|TRBJ2-2
TGTGCCAGCAGTTACTCGATTGGGGCTTTGAACACCGGGGAGCTGTTTTTT
CASSYSIGALNTGELFF
>TRBV4-1|-|15|-|TRBJ2-1
TGCGCCAGCAGCCAGGCCGGAGTTCCCTACAATGAGCAGTTCTTC
CASSQAGVPYNEQFF
>TRBV4-3|-|13|-|TRBJ1-2
TGCGCCAGCAGCCCCCGCAAGGGATATGGCTACACCTTC
CASSPRKGYGYTF
>TRBV5-1|-|14|-|TRBJ1-3
TGCGCCAGCAGCTTCGGGGCCGGAGGAAACACCATATATTTT
CASSFGAGGNTIYF
>TRBV18|-|14|-|TRBJ2-7
TGTGCCAGCACACCGCAAACTAGCTCCTACGAGCAGTACTTC
CASTPQTSSYEQYF
>TRBV12-3/TRBV12-4|many|13|-|TRBJ1-2
TGTGCCAGCAGTTTCCCAGGGAACTATGGCTACACCTTC
CASSFPGNYGYTF
>TRBV5-5|few|15|-|TRBJ2-3
TGTGCCAGCAGCCGGCGGGGGCGGGACACAGATACGCAGTATTTT
CASSRRGRDTDTQYF
>TRBV5-6|-|15|TRBD1|TRBJ2-7
TGTGCCAGCAGCTTGCCGGGACAGGGACTATACGAGCAGTACTTC
CASSLPGQGLYEQYF
>TRBV7-2|many|16|TRBD2|TRBJ2-5
TGTGCCAGCAGCTTAGGACTAGCGCGGGGGCCAGAGACCCAGTACTTC
CASSLGLARGPETQYF
>TRBV27|-|15|TRBD1|TRBJ2-1
TGTGCCAGCACTGGGACAGCCCGACCCTACAATGAGCAGTTCTTC
CASTGTARPYNEQFF
>TRBV7-3|-|15|-|TRBJ2-2
TGTGCCAGCAGCTTTTCCTTAACAGGCACCGGGGAGCTGTTTTTT
CASSFSLTGTGELFF
>TRBV7-2|-|16|TRBD1|TRBJ1-6
TGTGCCAGCAGCTCATCCACCAGGGACAGAAATTCACCCCTCCACTTT
CASSSSTRDRNSPLHF
>TRBV20-1|many|14|-|TRBJ1-5
TGCAGTGCCTGGGACACATATAGCAATCAGCCCCAGCATTTT
CSAWDTYSNQPQHF
>TRBV5-1|many|15|-|TRBJ1-5
TGCGCCAGCAGCTTGGGGGACCATAGCAATCAGCCCCAGCATTTT
CASSLGDHSNQPQHF
>TRBV20-1|few|11|-|TRBJ2-1
TGCAGTGTAACAGGGCTCAATGAGCAGTTCTTC
CSVTGLNEQFF
>TRBV18|-|19|TRBD2|TRBJ2-6
TGTGCCAGCTCACCTTATGCTCCGGGACTACCCTCCGGGGCCAACGTCCTGACTTTC
CASSPYAPGLPSGANVLTF
>TRBV12-3/TRBV12-4|-|14|-|TRBJ2-2
TGTGCCAGCAGGCAGACAGCTATCACCGGGGAGCTGTTTTTT
CASRQTAITGELFF
>TRBV7-9|many|14|-|TRBJ1-3
TGTGCCAGCAGAAGGGACAACTCTGGAAACACCATATATTTT
CASRRDNSGNTIYF
>TRBV29-1|few|15|-|TRBJ2-1
TGCAGCGTTGAAGATCGCGGCTCTCCTACAATGAAGCAGTTCTTC
CSVEDRGSPTMKQFF
>TRBV20-1|many|12|-|TRBJ2-2
TGCAGTGCCCGGGGGGCCCACGGGGAGCTGTTTTTT
CSARGAHGELFF
>TRBV10-3|-|13|-|TRBJ1-5
TGTGCCATCAAGGGCAGCCAGAATCAGCCCCAGCATTTT
CAIKGSQNQPQHF
>TRBV18|-|14|-|TRBJ1-2
TGTGCCAGCTCACCACCATTAGGGGGTGTTGGCTACACCTTC
CASSPPLGGVGYTF
>TRBV7-9|-|16|-|TRBJ2-6
TGTGCCAGCAGCGCTGGGTCTACCTCTGGGGCCAACGTCCTGACTTTC
CASSAGSTSGANVLTF
>TRBV4-2|many|15|TRBD1|TRBJ2-2
TGTGCCAGCAGCCAAGGTCACAGGGGCGCCGGGGAGCTGTTTTTT
CASSQGHRGAGELFF
>TRBV15|few|16|TRBD1|TRBJ1-1
TGTGCCACCAGCAGAGGAGGACAGGGGTGGAACACTGAAGCTTTCTTT
CATSRGGQGWNTEAFF
>TRBV25-1|many|15|-|TRBJ2-1
TGTGCCAGCAGTGATCTCCCTCGACGAGGCGGTGAGCAGTTCTTC
CASSDLPRRGGEQFF
>TRBV5-4|-|15|TRBD1|TRBJ2-2
TGTGCCAGCAGCTGGGACAGGGCCGTCACCGGGGAGCTGTTTTTT
CASSWDRAVTGELFF
>TRBV5-6|many|14|TRBD1|TRBJ1-2
TGTGCCAGCAACGCACGGACAGGCGCCTATGGCTACACCTTC
CASNARTGAYGYTF
>TRBV7-2|-|15|-|TRBJ1-1
TGTGCCAGCAGCTTAGTTTACGACAGCCACACTGAAGCTTTCTTT
CASSLVYDSHTEAFF
>TRBV11-2|many|16|-|TRBJ1-1
TGTGCCAGCAGCTTAGAGTGGAGGCAGAGGAACACTGAAGCTTTCTTT
CASSLEWRQRNTEAFF